This TCR beta chain was documented in a study of blood T cell repertoires in COVID-19. CDR1 and CDR2 (germline): MNHNY, SVGAGI (reference sequence). V was trimmed by 2 bases and J by 6 bases, leaving 14 bases between them. This CDR3 region has 16 residues. Measured with immunoSEQ multiplex PCR; TCRdb has only the in-frame clones, and not every one. The sample lists tens of thousands of clones; 70% to 90% were seen once. V usage is TRBV6-6 and J usage is TRBJ1-6, with D maybe TRBD1 (5 bases). What was sequenced was peripheral blood. The clonotype was recovered from a man aged 65 to 85 with acute or convalescent COVID-19. The CDR3 is CASSYPPTDPNSPLHF. Here the CDR3 DNA reads TGTGCCAGCAGTTACCCCCCGACAGATCCTAATTCACCCCTCCACTTT.